This is a list of T cell receptor beta chains from one sample in a study of blood T cell repertoires in COVID-19. Clones were sequenced by immunoSEQ multiplex PCR, and TCRdb holds only the in-frame ones, with some missing. Among about 54,000 clones listed, 81% were seen once. The sequencing sample was made of peripheral blood. Receptor source: a woman aged 60-75 years with acute or convalescent COVID-19. The CDR3 runs from the conserved cysteine through the conserved F or W. Each record gives: V gene, D gene, J gene, clone size, CDR3 protein, CDR3 DNA. A D gene is named only where the DNA matches it firmly. Size is stated for part of the rows, as once, few or many counts, or as a class when the clone is expanded.

>TRBV7-3|NA|TRBJ1-1|NA
CASSSGSSNTEAFF
TGTGCCAGCAGCTCCGGGTCCTCGAACACTGAAGCTTTCTTT
>TRBV18|TRBD1|TRBJ2-5|few
CASSGTTGSVETQYF
TGTGCCAGCTCCGGAACGACAGGGTCGGTGGAGACCCAGTACTTC
>TRBV18|NA|TRBJ2-2|NA
CASSLRGSGELFF
TGTGCCAGCTCACTCAGGGGCTCCGGGGAGCTGTTTTTT
>TRBV19|TRBD1|TRBJ1-2|NA
CASQSGQGSYGYTF
TGTGCCAGTCAGTCGGGACAGGGGTCGTATGGCTACACCTTC
>TRBV5-4|TRBD2|TRBJ2-1|NA
CASSPRGGSSSYNEQFF
TGTGCCAGCAGCCCTCGAGGCGGGAGTAGTTCCTACAATGAGCAGTTCTTC
>TRBV5-4|TRBD1|TRBJ2-3|NA
CASSLQGTTDTQYF
TGTGCCAGCAGCTTACAGGGGACCACAGATACGCAGTATTTT
>TRBV4-1|NA|TRBJ1-1|NA
CASSQMWTGVEAFF
TGCGCCAGCAGCCAAATGTGGACGGGGGTTGAAGCTTTCTTT
>TRBV2|NA|TRBJ2-4|NA
CASSTGIAKNIQYF
TGTGCCAGCAGCACCGGGATAGCCAAAAACATTCAGTACTTC
>TRBV3-1/TRBV3-2|NA|TRBJ1-2|few
CASSHEGTGPVGYTF
TGTGCCAGCAGCCACGAAGGTACAGGGCCTGTCGGCTACACCTTC
>TRBV21-1|NA|TRBJ1-1|once
CASRSTGAFF
TGTGCCAGCCGCTCTACGGGGGCTTTCTTT
>TRBV21-1|NA|TRBJ2-7|NA
CASSSHYRGRGVFYEQYF
TGTGCCAGCAGCTCACACTACAGGGGGCGCGGAGTTTTCTACGAGCAGTACTTC
>TRBV18|NA|TRBJ2-2|NA
CASSTGVGNTGELFF
TGTGCCAGCTCAACAGGAGTGGGGAACACCGGGGAGCTGTTTTTT
>TRBV7-9|NA|TRBJ1-2|NA
CASSLSAYAGVYTF
TGTGCCAGCAGCTTATCGGCCTATGCCGGGGTCTACACCTTC
>TRBV15|TRBD2|TRBJ2-7|NA
CATSRTSGAYEQYF
TGTGCCACCAGCAGGACTAGCGGGGCCTACGAGCAGTACTTC
>TRBV18|NA|TRBJ1-4|NA
CASSRATNEKLFF
TGTGCCAGCTCGCGAGCAACTAATGAAAAACTGTTTTTT